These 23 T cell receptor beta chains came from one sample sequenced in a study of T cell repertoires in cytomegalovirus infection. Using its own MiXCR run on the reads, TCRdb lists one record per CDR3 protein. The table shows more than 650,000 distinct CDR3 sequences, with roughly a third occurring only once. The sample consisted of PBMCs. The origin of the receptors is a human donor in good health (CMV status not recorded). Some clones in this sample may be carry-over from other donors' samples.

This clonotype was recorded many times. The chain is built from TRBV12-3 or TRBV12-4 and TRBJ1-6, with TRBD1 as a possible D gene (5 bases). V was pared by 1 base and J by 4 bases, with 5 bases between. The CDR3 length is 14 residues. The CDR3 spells CASSLGQYNSPLHF. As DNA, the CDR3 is TGTGCCAGCAGTTTAGGACAGTATAATTCACCCCTCCACTTT.

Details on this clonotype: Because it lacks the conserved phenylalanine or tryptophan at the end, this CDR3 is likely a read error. The CDR3 spells CASSRLAGVNEQFC. In DNA, the CDR3 is TGTGCCAGCAGTAGGCTAGCGGGAGTAAATGAGCAGTTCTGC. J is TRBJ2-1 and V is TRBV6-5, with TRBD2 matching 10 bases. The CDR3 totals 14 residues. Germline assignment: CDR1 MNHEY and CDR2 SVGAGI. V shed 5 bases, J shed 7 bases, and the junction held 5 bases outside the gene matches.

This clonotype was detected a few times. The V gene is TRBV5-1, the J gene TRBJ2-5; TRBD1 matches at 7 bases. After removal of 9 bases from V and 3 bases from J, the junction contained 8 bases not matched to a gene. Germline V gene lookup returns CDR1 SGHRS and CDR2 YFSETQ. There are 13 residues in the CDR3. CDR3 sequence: CATSGQTKETQYF. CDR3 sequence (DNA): TGCGCCACATCGGGACAGACGAAAGAGACCCAGTACTTC. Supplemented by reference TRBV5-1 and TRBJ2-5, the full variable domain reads KAGVTQTPRYLIKTRGQQVTLSCSPISGHRSVSWYQQTPGQGLQFLFEYFSETQRNKGNFPGRFSGRQFSNSRSEMNVSTLELGDSALYLCATSGQTKETQYFGPGTRLLVL.

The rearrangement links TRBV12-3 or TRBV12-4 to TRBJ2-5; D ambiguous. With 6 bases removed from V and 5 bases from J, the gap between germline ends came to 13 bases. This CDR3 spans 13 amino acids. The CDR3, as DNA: TGTGCCAGCAGCTCATTAGGTTGGGAGACCCAGTACTTC. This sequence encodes CASSSLGWETQYF.

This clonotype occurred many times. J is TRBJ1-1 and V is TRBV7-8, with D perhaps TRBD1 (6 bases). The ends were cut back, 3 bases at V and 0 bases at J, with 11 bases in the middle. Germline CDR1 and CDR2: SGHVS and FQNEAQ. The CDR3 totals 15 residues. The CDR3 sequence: CASSFGGGMNTEAFF. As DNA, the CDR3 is TGTGCCAGCAGCTTTGGAGGGGGAATGAACACTGAAGCTTTCTTT. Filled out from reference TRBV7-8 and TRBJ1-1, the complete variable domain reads GAGVSQSPRYKVAKRGQDVALRCDPISGHVSLFWYQQALGQGPEFLTYFQNEAQLDKSGLPSDRFFAERPEGSVSTLKIQRTQQEDSAVYLCASSFGGGMNTEAFFGQGTRLTVV.

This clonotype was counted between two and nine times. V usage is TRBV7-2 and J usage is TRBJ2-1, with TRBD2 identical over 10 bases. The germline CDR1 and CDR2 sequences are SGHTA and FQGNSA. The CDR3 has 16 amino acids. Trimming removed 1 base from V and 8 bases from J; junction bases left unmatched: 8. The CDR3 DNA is TGTGCCAGCAGCTTAGTCGTAACTAGCGGGATGCATGAGCAGTTCTTC. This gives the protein CASSLVVTSGMHEQFF.

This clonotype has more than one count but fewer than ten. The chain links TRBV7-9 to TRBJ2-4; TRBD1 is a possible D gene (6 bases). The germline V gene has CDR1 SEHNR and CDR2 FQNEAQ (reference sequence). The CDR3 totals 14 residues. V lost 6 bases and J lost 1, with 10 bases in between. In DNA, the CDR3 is TGTGCCAGCAGTAAGGGGGAGGCCAAAAACATTCAGTACTTC. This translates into CASSKGEAKNIQYF. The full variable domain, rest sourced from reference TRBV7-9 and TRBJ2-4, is DTGVSQNPRHKITKRGQNVTFRCDPISEHNRLYWYRQTLGQGPEFLTYFQNEAQLEKSRLLSDRFSAERPKGSFSTLEIQRTEQGDSAMYLCASSKGEAKNIQYFGAGTRLSVL.

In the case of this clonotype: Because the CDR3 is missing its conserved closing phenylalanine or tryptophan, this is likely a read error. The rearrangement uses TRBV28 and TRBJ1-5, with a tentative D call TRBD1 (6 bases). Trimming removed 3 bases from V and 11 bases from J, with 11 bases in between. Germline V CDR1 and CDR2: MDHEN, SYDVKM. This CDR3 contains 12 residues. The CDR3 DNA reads TGTGCCAGCAGTTTCGGGGGCGTAACCCAGCATTGT. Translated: CASSFGGVTQHC.

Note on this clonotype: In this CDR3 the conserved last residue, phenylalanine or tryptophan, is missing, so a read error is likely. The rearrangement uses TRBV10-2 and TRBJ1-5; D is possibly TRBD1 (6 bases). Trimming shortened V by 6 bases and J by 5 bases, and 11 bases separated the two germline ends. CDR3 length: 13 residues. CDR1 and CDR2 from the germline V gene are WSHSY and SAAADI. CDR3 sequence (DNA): TGCGCCAGCAGGGGGGCAGGGGATCAGCCCCAGCATTTG. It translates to CASRGAGDQPQHL.

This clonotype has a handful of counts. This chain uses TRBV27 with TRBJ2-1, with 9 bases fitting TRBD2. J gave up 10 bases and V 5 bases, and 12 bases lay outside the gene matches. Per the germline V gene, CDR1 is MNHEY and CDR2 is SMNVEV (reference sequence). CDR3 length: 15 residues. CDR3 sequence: CASSPGLASLNEQFF. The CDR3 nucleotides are TGTGCCAGCAGTCCGGGACTAGCCTCCCTCAACGAGCAGTTCTTC.

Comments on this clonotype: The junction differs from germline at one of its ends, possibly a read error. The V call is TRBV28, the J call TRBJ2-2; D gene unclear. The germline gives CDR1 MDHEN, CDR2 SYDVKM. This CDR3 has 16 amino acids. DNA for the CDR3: TGTTCCAGCAGTTTATTGATCGGACCTAACACCGGGGAGCTGTTTTTT. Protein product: CSSSLLIGPNTGELFF.

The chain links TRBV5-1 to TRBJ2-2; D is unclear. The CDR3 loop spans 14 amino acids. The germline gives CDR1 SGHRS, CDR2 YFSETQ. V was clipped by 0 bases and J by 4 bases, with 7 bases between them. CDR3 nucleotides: TGCGCCAGCAGCTTGGACATATTCACCGGGGAGCTGTTTTTT. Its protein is CASSLDIFTGELFF.

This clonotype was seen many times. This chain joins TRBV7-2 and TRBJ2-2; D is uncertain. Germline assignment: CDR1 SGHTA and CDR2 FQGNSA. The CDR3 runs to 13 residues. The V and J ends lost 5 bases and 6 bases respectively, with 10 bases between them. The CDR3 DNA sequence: TGTGCCAGCAGCCTACGGAATCCCGGGGAGCTGTTTTTT. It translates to CASSLRNPGELFF.

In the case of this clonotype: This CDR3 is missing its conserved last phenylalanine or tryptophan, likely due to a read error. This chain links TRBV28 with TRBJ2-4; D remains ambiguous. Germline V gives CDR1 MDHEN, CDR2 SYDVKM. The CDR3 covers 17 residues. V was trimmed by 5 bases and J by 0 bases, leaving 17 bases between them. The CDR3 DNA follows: TGTGCCAGCAGTCTAAACCCCGATAGTCTAGCCAAAAACATTCAGTACTTA. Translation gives CASSLNPDSLAKNIQYL.

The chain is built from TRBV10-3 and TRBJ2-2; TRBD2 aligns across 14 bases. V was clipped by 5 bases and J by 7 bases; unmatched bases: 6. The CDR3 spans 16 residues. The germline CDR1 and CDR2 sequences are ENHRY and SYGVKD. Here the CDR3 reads CAISPGTSGRFGELFF. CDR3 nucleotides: TGTGCCATCAGTCCTGGGACTAGCGGGAGATTCGGGGAGCTGTTTTTT.

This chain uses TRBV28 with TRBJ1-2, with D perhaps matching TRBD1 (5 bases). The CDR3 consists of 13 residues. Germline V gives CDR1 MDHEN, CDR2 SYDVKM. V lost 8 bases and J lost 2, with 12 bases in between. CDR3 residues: CASRGTSNYGYTF. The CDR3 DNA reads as TGTGCCAGCCGTGGGACGTCAAACTATGGCTACACCTTC.

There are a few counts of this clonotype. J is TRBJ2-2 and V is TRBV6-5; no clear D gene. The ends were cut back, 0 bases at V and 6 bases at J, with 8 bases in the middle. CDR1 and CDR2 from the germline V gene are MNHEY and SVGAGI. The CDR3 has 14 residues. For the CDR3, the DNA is TGTGCCAGCAGTTACTCGTCTTTGGCCGGGGAGCTGTTTTTT. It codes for CASSYSSLAGELFF.

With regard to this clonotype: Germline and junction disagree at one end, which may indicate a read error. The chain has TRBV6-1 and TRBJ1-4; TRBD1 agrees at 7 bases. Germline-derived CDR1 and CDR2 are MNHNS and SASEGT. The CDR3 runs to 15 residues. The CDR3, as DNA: TGTGCCATCAGTATACTGACAGGGACTAATGAAAAACTGTTTTTT. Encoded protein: CAISILTGTNEKLFF.

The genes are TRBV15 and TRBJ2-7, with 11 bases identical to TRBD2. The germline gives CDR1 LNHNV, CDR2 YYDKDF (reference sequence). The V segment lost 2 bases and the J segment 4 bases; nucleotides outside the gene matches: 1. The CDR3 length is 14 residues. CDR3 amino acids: CATSRRTSGYEQYF. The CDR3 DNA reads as TGTGCCACCAGCAGACGGACTAGCGGGTACGAGCAGTACTTC.

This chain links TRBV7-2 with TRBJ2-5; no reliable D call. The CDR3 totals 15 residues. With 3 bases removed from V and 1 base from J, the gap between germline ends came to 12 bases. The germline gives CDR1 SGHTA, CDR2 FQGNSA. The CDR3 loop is CASSFRRSIQETQYF. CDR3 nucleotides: TGTGCCAGCAGCTTTAGGCGCAGCATCCAAGAGACCCAGTACTTC.

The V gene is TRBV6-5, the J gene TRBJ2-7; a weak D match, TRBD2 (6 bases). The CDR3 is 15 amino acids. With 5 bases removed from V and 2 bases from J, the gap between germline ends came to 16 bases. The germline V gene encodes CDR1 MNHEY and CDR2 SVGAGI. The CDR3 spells CASSIGLGGAYEQYF. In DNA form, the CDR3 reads TGTGCCAGCAGTATAGGACTCGGAGGGGCCTACGAGCAGTACTTC.

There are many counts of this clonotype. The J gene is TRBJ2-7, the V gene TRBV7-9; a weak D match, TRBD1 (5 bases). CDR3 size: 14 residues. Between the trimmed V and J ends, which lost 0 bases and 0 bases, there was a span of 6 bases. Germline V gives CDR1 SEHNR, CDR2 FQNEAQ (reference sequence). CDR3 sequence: CASSLAGPSYEQYF. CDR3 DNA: TGTGCCAGCAGCTTAGCGGGGCCCTCCTACGAGCAGTACTTC.

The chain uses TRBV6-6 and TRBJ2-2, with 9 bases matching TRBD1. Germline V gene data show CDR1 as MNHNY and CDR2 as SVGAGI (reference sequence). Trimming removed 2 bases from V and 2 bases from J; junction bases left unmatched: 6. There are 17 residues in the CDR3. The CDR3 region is CASSYDRGKGNTGELFF. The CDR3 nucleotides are TGTGCCAGCAGTTACGACAGGGGGAAGGGTAACACCGGGGAGCTGTTTTTT.